Described below is a single T cell receptor beta chain sequence and its context. This sample is drawn from a study of PD-1 blockade in classical Hodgkin lymphoma. CDR3 length: 14 residues. V lost 8 bases, J lost 3 bases, and 14 bases lay in between. Germline values: CDR1 MNHEY, CDR2 SVGAGI. Autologous stem cell transplantation was followed by relapse in every patient, and brentuximab vedotin exposure varied. Here immunoSEQ multiplex PCR was the method, and the copy in TCRdb shows in-frame clones only, minus some. The data show about 84,000 clones, around 90% seen once. This rearrangement joins TRBV6-5 to TRBJ1-5; no firm D call. The source was peripheral blood mononuclear cells (PBMCs), collected at baseline. The TCR originated in a human donor with classical Hodgkin lymphoma. The CDR3, as DNA: TGTGCCAGCCATCAAGCGGGAATCAATCAGCCCCAGCATTTT. Translation: CASHQAGINQPQHF.